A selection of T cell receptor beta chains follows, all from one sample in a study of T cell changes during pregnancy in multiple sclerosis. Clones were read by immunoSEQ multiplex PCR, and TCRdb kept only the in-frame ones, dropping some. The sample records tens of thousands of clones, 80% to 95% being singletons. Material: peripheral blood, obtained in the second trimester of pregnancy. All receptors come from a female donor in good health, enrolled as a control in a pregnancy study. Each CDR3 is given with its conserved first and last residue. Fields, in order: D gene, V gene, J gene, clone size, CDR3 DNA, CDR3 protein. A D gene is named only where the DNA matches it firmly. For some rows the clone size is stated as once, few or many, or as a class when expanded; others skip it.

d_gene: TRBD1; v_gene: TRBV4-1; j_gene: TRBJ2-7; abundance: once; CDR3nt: TGCGCCAGCAGCTTCTCCGGGGACAGGGGCTACGAGCAGTACTTC; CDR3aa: CASSFSGDRGYEQYF
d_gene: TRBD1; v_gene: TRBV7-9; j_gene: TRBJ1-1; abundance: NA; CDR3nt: TGTGCCAGCAGCTTAGAAGGGGGCCTTGCTTTCTTT; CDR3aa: CASSLEGGLAFF
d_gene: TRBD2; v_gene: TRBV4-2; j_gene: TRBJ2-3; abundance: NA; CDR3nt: TGTGCCAGCAGCCAAGAACTAGCGGGTACAGATACGCAGTATTTT; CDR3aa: CASSQELAGTDTQYF
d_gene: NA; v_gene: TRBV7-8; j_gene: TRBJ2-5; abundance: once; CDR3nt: TGTGCCAGCAGCCCGCGGGACAGCCAAGAGACCCAGTACTTC; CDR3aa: CASSPRDSQETQYF
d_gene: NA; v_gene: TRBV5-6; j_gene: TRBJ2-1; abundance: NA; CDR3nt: TGTGCCAGCAGCTTGGAACGTTTGGGACTCCGGTACAATGAGCAGTTCTTC; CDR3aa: CASSLERLGLRYNEQFF
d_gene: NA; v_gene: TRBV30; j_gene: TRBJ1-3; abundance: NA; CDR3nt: TGTGCCTGGACGAGGACAGCTGGAAACACCATATATTTT; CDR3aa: CAWTRTAGNTIYF
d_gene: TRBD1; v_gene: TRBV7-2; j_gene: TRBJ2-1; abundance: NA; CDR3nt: TGTGCCAGCAGACAGACAGGGGGTAGCCCCCATAGCCAGCAGTTCTTC; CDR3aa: CASRQTGGSPHSQQFF
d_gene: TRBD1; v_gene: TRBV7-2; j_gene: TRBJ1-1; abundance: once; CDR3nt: TGTGCCAGCAGCTCAGGAACAGGGGGGAGGACTGAAGCTTTCTTT; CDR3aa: CASSSGTGGRTEAFF
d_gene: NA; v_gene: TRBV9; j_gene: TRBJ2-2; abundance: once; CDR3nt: TGTGCCAGCAGGGACGGAGGGAACACCGGGGAGCTGTTTTTT; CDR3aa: CASRDGGNTGELFF
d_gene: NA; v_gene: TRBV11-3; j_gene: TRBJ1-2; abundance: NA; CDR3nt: TGTGCCAGCAGCTTAGCCAGGAACTATGGCTACACCTTC; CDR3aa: CASSLARNYGYTF
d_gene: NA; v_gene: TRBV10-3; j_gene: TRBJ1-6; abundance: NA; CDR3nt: TGTGCCATCAGCCCGGACTTAACTTCACCCCTCCACTTT; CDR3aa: CAISPDLTSPLHF
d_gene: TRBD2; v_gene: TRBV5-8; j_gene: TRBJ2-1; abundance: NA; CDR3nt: TGTGCCAGCAGCTGGGGGGGAGAGTTCTACAATGAGCAGTTCTTC; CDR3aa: CASSWGGEFYNEQFF
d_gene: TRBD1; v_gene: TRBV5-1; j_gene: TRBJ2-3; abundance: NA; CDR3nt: TGCGCCAGCAGCTTGGAGGGACAGGTGGATACGCAGTATTTT; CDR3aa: CASSLEGQVDTQYF
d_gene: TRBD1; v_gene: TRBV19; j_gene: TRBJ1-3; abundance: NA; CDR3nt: TGTGCCAGTAATGACAGGGAGGCTGGAAACACCATATATTTT; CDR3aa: CASNDREAGNTIYF
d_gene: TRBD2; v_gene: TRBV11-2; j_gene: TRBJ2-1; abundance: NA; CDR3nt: TGTGCCAGCAGCCCTAGTCCCGGGGGGGCCTTTGGGCAGTTCTTC; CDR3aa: CASSPSPGGAFGQFF
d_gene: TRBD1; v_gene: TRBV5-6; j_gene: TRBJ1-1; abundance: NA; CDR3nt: TGTGCCAGCAGTCCGGGACAGGCAAACACTGAAGCTTTCTTT; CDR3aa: CASSPGQANTEAFF
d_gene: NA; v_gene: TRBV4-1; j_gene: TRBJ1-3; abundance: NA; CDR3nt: TGCGCCAGCAGCCAAGAAGGGACTTACAGCTCTGGAAACACCATATATTTT; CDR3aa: CASSQEGTYSSGNTIYF
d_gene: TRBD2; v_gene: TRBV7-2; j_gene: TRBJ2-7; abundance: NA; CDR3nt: TGTGCCAGCAGCTTAGCCCGGACTAGCGGGGGGACCTACGAGCAGTACTTC; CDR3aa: CASSLARTSGGTYEQYF
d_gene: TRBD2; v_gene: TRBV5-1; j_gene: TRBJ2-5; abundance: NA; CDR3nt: TGCGCCAGCAGCTTGCTTCCGGCGGGGGGGGTAGAGACCCAGTACTTC; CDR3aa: CASSLLPAGGVETQYF
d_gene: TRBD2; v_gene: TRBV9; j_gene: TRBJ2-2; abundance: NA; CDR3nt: TGTGCCAGCAGCCCCGAGGGTAGCGGGGGGTTCACCGGGGAGCTGTTTTTT; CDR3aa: CASSPEGSGGFTGELFF
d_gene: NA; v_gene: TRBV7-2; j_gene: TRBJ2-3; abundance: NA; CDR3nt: TGTGCCAGCAGCTCCTATGCAGGGACAATCACAGATACGCAGTATTTT; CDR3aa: CASSSYAGTITDTQYF
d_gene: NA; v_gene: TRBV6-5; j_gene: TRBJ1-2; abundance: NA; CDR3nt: TGTGCCAGCAGTTTCGACAGGCTAATTAACTATGGCTACACCTTC; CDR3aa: CASSFDRLINYGYTF
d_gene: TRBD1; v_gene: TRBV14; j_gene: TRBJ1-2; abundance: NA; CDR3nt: TGTGCCAGCAGCCAAGAAACCCCGACAGGGACCTACTATGGCTACACCTTC; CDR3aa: CASSQETPTGTYYGYTF
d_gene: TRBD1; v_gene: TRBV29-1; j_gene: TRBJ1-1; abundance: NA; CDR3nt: TGCAGCGTTGGGGACAGGGGGCGGTCGGCAGCTTTCTTT; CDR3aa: CSVGDRGRSAAFF
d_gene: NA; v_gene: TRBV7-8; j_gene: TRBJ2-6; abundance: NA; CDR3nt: TGTGCCAGCAGCTTATCGGCACAGGGCATCGGCGTCCTGACTTTC; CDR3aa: CASSLSAQGIGVLTF
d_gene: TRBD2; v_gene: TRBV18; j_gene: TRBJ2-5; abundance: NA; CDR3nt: TGTGCCAGCTCACGACTAGCGGGGGCTGGGGAGACCCAGTACTTC; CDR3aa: CASSRLAGAGETQYF
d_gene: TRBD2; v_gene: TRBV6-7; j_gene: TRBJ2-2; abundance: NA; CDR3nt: TGTGCCAGCCGACGGACTAGCGGGGGGGTCGCCGACACCGGGGAGCTGTTTTTT; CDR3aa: CASRRTSGGVADTGELFF
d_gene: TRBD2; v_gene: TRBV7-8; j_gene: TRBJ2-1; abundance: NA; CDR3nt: TGTGCCAGTTGGACTAGCTCCTACAATGAGCAGTTCTTC; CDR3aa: CASWTSSYNEQFF
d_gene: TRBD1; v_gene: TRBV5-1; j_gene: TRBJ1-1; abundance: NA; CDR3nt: TGCGCCAGCACCGAGACAGGGGGCGCAAGAACTGAAGCTTTCTTT; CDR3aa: CASTETGGARTEAFF
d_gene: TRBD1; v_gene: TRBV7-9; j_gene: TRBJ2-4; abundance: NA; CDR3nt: TGTGCCAGCAGCTTTGGGACAGCAGCCAAAAACATTCAGTACTTC; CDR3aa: CASSFGTAAKNIQYF
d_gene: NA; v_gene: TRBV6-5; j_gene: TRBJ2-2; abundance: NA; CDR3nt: TGTGCCAGCAGTTGGGGGGGGCGAACCGGGGAGCTGTTTTTT; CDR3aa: CASSWGGRTGELFF
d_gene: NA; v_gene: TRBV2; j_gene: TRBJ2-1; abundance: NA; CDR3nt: TGTGCCAGCAGTGTAAATGAGCAGTTCTTC; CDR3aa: CASSVNEQFF
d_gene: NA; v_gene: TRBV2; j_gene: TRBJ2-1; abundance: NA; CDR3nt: TGTGCCAGCAGTGAAGAAACGTATCGGAATGAGCAGTTCTTC; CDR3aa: CASSEETYRNEQFF
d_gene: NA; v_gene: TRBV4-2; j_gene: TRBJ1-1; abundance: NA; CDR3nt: TGTGCCAGCAGCCAAGGAGCCAGCGGTCCTGAAGCTTTCTTT; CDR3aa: CASSQGASGPEAFF
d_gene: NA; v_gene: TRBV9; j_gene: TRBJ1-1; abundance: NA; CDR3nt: TGTGCCAGCAGCGAGGACACTACGAACACTGAAGCTTTCTTT; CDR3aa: CASSEDTTNTEAFF
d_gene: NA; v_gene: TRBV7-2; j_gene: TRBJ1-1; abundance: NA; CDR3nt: TGTGCCAGCAGCCTGACAGAGAACACTGAAGCTTTCTTT; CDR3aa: CASSLTENTEAFF
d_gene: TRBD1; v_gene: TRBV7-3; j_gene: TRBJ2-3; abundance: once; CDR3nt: TGTGCCAGCAGCTTATATCCCCGACAGGGCTCAGATACGCAGTATTTT; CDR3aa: CASSLYPRQGSDTQYF
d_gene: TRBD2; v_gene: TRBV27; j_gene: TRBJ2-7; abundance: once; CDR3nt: TGTGCCACCATCCTCATTAGCGGGGACTCCTACGAGCAGTACTTC; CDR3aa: CATILISGDSYEQYF
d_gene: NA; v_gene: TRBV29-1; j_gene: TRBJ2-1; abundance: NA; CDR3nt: TGCAGCGTTGAAGATGGGGCATACAATGAGCAGTTCTTC; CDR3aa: CSVEDGAYNEQFF
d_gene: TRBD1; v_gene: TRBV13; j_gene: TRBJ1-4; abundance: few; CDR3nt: TGTGCCAGCAGCTATACACAGGGGGAAGGACTGTTTTTT; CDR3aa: CASSYTQGEGLFF
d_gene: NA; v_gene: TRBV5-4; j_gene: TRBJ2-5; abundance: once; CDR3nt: TGTGCCAGCAGCTTGGGGAGCCAAGAGACCCAGTACTTC; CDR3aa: CASSLGSQETQYF
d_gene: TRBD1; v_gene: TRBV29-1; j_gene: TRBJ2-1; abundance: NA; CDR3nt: TGCAGCGTTGACGGAGGGGACAGGGTCTTCGACAATGAGCAGTTCTTC; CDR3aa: CSVDGGDRVFDNEQFF
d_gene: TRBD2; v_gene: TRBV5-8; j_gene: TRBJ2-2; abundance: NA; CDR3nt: TGTGCCAGCAGCTCGGGACTAGCGGTGGGCACCGGGGAGCTGTTTTTT; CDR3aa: CASSSGLAVGTGELFF
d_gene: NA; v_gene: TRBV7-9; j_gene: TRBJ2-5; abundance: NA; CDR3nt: TGTGCCAGCAGCTTCGGGTCCCAAGAGACCCAGTACTTC; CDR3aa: CASSFGSQETQYF
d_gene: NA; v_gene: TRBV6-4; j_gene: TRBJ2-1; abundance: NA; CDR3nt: TGTGCCAGCAGTGACCCTAGGAATGAGCAGTTCTTC; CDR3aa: CASSDPRNEQFF
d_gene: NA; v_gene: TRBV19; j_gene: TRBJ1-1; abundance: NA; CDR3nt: TGTGCCAGTAGCCCTGCTAGACTATCCGAAGCTTTCTTT; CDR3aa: CASSPARLSEAFF
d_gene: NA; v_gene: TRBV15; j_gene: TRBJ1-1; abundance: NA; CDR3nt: TGTGCCACCAGCAGAGATCGGGGGGTGAACACTGAAGCTTTCTTT; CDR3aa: CATSRDRGVNTEAFF
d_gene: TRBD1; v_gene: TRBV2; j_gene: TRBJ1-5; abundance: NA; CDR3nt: TGTGCCAGCAGTGGGGGGACAGGTGCCAATCAGCCCCAGCATTTT; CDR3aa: CASSGGTGANQPQHF
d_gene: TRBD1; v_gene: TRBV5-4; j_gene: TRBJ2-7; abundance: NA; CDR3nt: TGTGCCAGCAGCCTGGACAGGGATCCCTACGAGCAGTACTTC; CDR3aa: CASSLDRDPYEQYF